What follows describes a single T cell receptor beta chain. Its binding antigen is unknown. There are no base qualities to consult, and no much larger clone falls within one base. This sample was included in a study of spatial heterogeneity in lung cancer (dated 2019 in TCRdb). Background for the entire study: More beta-chain than alpha-chain transcripts were consistently detected, likely reflecting higher beta-chain transcript abundance. In the raw uncorrected reads, each unique combination of TCR and UMI appeared more than ten times on average. At surgery, 220 tumor regions, roughly 62 matched nontumor lung samples and more than 50 PBMC samples were TCR-sequenced for both alpha and beta chains. In non-small cell lung cancer, the study made a quantitative comparison of TCR alpha and beta repertoires among multiple tumor regions, matched nontumor lung and blood. The study linked features of the TCR repertoire to counts of nonsynonymous mutations, which were determined by whole-exome sequencing of tumor tissue. Results the study describes overall, beyond this receptor: Additional single-cell paired TCR alpha and beta sequencing was considered necessary to confirm, at a functional level, the hypothesis that regional TCRs recognize regional mutations.

Libraries were made using 5' RACE. Instrument on record: NextSeq 500. In the TCR library protocol, a unique molecular identifier was attached to each TCR cDNA molecule so that PCR and sequencing errors could be corrected. The paper's processing steps were these. TCR identification, UMI-based error correction and CDR3 extraction were all carried out with Decombinator tools. Expanded TCRs were defined as those above a frequency of 2 per 1,000, corresponding to the top 1% of the tumor frequency distribution. Each repertoire was subsampled 100 times to 5,000 TCRs, after which Renyi diversity was computed with the R vegan package. CDR3 similarity networks were constructed using string-kernel similarity of amino acid triplets, with links drawn between CDR3s whose pairwise similarity was above 0.82. Starting from the raw public reads, TCRdb applied fastp trimming at Q25, assembled clones with MiXCR and retained in-frame beta chains. Every entry covers one CDR3 protein and lists the most common genes and DNA from its rows. Here the V and J calls rest on TCRdb's processing, not on the authors' analysis. Within this sample are about 11,000 distinct CDR3 sequences, with nearly 4% of them counted one time only. Clones ranked in the top ten supply about 7.6% of the sample.

From the cysteine through the phenylalanine, the CDR3 covers 14 amino acids. Left in the record is the CDR3 DNA by itself, 42 bases read in frame from the first base. Reading the germline V gene gives CDR1 SQVTM and CDR2 ANQGSEA. V and J are trimmed by 7 bases and 6 bases, and the gene matches miss 11 bases of the junction. This sample's time point label indicates: sample taken at primary tumor resection. TCR sequencing used whole RNA extracted from tumor and nontumor lung tissue, or from cryopreserved PBMC samples, without cell sorting. Samples were obtained from 70 to 85 patients with early-stage, untreated non-small cell lung cancer from the lung TRACERx cohort. Only patients for whom sufficient RNA was available from at least two tumor regions were selected for TCR sequencing. Tumor and adjacent nontumor lung specimens were reviewed by a lung pathologist before selection.

The V and J genes are TRBV29-1 and TRBJ2-3, with TRBD2 identical over 9 junction bases. The material was normal lung tissue next to the tumor, obtained at surgery. The clonotype comes from a male donor with early-stage non-small cell lung cancer. The CDR3 amino acid sequence is: CSATSGSELDTQYF. The bases read TGCAGCGCGACTAGCGGCAGCGAGTTGGATACGCAGTATTTT.